This TCR beta chain was found in a study of Graves' ophthalmopathy and Graves' hyperthyroidism. Study-wide context: Peripheral blood collection took place at initial diagnosis, before any treatment.

The CDR3 has 14 residues. V lost 5 bases and J lost 3, with 14 bases in between. Germline V gene lookup returns CDR1 MNHEY and CDR2 SVGEGT. RNA transcripts yielded amplified TCR beta CDR3 regions. Following a first-round RT-PCR that used HTBI primers, a second-round multiplex PCR was carried out. TCRdb analysed the multiplex PCR reads with MiXCR anew, one entry per CDR3 protein. This table holds roughly 350,000 distinct CDR3 sequences, about 18% found once. Findings of the study overall: Blood shared most expanded thyroid clonotypes above 0.001 frequency.

There are many counts of this clonotype. Its target is unknown. Sequencing used peripheral blood. The genes are TRBV6-2 or TRBV6-3 and TRBJ2-7, with D possibly TRBD2 on 6 matching bases. This receptor was identified in an adult woman with stable Graves' hyperthyroidism. CDR3: CASSGAGTLYEQYF. CDR3 bases: TGTGCCAGCAGTGGGGCGGGAACCCTCTACGAGCAGTACTTC.